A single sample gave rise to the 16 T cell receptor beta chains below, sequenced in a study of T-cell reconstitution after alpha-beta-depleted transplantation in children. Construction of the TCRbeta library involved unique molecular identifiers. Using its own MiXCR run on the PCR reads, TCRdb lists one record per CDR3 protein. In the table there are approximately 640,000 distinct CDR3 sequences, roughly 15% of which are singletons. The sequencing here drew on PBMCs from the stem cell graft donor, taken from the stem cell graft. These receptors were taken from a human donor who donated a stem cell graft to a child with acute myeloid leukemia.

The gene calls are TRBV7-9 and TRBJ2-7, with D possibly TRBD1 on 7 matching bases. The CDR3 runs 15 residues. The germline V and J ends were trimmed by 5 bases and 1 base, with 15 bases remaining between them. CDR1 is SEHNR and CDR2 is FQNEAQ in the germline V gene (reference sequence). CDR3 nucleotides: TGTGCCAGCAGCCCGGTACAGGGGAGGTCCTACGAGCAGTACTTC. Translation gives CASSPVQGRSYEQYF.

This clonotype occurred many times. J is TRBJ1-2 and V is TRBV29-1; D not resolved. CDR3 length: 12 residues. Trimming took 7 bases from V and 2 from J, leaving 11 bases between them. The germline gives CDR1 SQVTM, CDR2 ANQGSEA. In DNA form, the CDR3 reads TGCAGCGGAGTAGACACCAACTATGGCTACACCTTC. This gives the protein CSGVDTNYGYTF.

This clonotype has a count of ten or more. The CDR3 bases are TGTGCCAGCAGCTATAGACAGGGACCTGGGGGGGATACGCAGTATTTT. Protein product: CASSYRQGPGGDTQYF. The J gene is TRBJ2-3, the V gene TRBV7-2, with a possible D match to TRBD1 (7 bases). V shed 4 bases and J shed 6 bases, with 20 bases lying between them. The CDR3 is made up of 16 amino acids. The germline V gene has CDR1 SGHTA and CDR2 FQGNSA.

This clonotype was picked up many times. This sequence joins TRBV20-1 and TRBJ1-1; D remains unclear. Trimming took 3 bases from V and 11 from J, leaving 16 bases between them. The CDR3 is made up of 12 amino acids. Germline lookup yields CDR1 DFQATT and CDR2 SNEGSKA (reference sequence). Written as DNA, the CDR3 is TGCAGTGCTAGCCCGGTTGCTGGTCGGGCTTTCTTT. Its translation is CSASPVAGRAFF.

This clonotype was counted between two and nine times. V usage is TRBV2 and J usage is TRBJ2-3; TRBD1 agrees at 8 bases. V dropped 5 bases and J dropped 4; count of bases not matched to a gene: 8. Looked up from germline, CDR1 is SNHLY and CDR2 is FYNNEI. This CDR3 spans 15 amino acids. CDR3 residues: CASSYTGGRADTQYF. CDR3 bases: TGTGCCAGCAGTTACACAGGGGGTCGGGCAGATACGCAGTATTTT.

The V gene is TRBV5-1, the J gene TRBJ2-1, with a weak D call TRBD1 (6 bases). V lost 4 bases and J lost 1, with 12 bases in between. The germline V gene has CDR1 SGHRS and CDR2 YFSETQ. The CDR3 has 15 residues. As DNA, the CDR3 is TGCGCCAGCAGCAGAGAAGACAGGTCCTACAATGAGCAGTTCTTC. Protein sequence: CASSREDRSYNEQFF.

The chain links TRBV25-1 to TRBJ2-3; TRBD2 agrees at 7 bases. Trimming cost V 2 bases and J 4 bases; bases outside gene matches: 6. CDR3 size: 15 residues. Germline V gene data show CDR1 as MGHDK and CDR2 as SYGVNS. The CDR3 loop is CASSELAGVADTQYF. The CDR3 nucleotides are TGTGCCAGCAGTGAACTGGCGGGGGTGGCAGATACGCAGTATTTT.

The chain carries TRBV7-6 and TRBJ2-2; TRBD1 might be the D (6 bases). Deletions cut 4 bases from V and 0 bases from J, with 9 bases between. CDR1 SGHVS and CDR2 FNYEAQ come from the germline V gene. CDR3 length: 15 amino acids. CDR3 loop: CASSYQGSNTGELFF. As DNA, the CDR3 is TGTGCCAGCAGCTACCAGGGGTCGAACACCGGGGAGCTGTTTTTT.

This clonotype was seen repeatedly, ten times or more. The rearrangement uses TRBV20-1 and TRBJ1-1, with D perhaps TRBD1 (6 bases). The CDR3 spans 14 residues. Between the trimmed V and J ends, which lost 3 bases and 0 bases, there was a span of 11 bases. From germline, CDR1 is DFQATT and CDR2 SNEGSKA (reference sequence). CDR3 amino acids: CSASPGQVNTEAFF. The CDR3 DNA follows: TGCAGTGCTAGTCCGGGACAAGTGAACACTGAAGCTTTCTTT.

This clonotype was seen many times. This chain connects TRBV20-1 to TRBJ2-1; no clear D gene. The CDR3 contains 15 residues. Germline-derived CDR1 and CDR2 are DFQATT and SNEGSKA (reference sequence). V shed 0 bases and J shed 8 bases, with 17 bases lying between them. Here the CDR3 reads CSARDFTATHDEQFF. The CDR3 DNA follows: TGCAGTGCTAGAGATTTTACAGCCACCCACGATGAGCAGTTCTTC.

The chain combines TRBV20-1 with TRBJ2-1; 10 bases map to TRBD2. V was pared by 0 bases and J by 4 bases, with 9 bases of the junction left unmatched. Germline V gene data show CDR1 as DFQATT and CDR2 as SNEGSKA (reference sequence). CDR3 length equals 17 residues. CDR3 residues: CSARDSAGGLLYNEQFF. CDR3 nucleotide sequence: TGCAGTGCTAGAGATTCAGCGGGGGGGCTACTTTACAATGAGCAGTTCTTC.

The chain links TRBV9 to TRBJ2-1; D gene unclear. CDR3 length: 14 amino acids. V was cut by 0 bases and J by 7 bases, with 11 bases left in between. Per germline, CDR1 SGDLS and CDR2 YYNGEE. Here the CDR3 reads CASSVGALGNEQFF. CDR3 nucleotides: TGTGCCAGCAGCGTAGGTGCTCTGGGTAATGAGCAGTTCTTC.

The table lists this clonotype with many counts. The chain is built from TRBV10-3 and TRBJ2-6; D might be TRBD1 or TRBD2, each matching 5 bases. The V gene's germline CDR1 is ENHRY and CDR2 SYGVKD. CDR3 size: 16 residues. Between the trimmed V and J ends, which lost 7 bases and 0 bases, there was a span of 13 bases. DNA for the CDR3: TGTGCCATCAAAAGGGGCGAGGGCTCTGGGGCCAACGTCCTGACTTTC. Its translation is CAIKRGEGSGANVLTF.

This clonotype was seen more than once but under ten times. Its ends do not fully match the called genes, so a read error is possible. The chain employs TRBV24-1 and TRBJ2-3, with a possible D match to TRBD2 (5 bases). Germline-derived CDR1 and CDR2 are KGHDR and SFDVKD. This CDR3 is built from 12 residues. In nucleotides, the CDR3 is TGTGCCACCAGTCGGGGAACAGCTACGCAGTATTTT. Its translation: CATSRGTATQYF.

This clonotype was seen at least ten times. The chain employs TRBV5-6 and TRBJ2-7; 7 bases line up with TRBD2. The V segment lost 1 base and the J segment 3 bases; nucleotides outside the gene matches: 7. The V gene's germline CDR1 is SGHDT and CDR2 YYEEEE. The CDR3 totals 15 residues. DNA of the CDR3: TGTGCCAGCAGCTTGTTTGCGGGGGATATCTACGAGCAGTACTTC. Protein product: CASSLFAGDIYEQYF. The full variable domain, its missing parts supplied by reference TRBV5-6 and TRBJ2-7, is DAGVTQSPTHLIKTRGQQVTLRCSPKSGHDTVSWYQQALGQGPQFIFQYYEEEERQRGNFPDRFSGHQFPNYSSELNVNALLLGDSALYLCASSLFAGDIYEQYFGPGTRLTVT.

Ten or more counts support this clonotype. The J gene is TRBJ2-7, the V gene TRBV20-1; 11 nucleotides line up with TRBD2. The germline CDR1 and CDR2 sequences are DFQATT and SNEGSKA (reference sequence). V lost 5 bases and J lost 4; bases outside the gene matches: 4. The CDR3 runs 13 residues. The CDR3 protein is CSARSGGEYEQYF. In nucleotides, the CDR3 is TGCAGTGCTCGTAGCGGGGGGGAATACGAGCAGTACTTC.